This passage covers 14 T cell receptor beta chains from one sample sequenced in a study of identical twins. TCRdb re-derived calls from the 5' RACE reads in MiXCR, one entry per CDR3 protein. The sample yields approximately 500,000 distinct CDR3 sequences, about 24% seen once. This sample also appeared in a second study, on T cells expressing NK-cell markers.

Sequenced material: CD4+ T cells sorted from blood. These receptors originate from a young woman in good health.

The chain carries TRBV20-1 and TRBJ2-1, with 11 bases matching TRBD2. This CDR3 is built from 17 residues. The germline gives CDR1 DFQATT, CDR2 SNEGSKA (reference sequence). With V trimmed by 0 bases and J by 4 bases, 8 bases remained unmatched. CDR3 DNA: TGCAGTGCTAGAGATTTTAGCGGGAGGGGGGGTTACAATGAGCAGTTCTTC. Translated, it gives CSARDFSGRGGYNEQFF.

In this sample, this clonotype turned up once. The chain couples TRBV6-1 to TRBJ2-1; 8 nucleotides match TRBD1. This CDR3 is built from 13 residues. CDR1 and CDR2 from the germline V gene are MNHNS and SASEGT. After removal of 7 bases from V and 9 bases from J, the junction contained 8 bases not matched to a gene. The CDR3 DNA reads as TGTGCCAGCACCTCCCAGGGGGCCTTTGAGCAGTTCTTC. The encoded protein is CASTSQGAFEQFF.

The chain carries TRBV5-1 and TRBJ2-7, with TRBD2 as a possible D gene (5 bases). Germline lookup yields CDR1 SGHRS and CDR2 YFSETQ. The CDR3 runs 16 residues. The V gene lost 0 bases and the J gene lost 6 bases, with 19 bases spanning the gap. The CDR3 region is CASSLGAGPQRTEQYF. The CDR3 DNA sequence: TGCGCCAGCAGCTTGGGGGCCGGGCCTCAGCGGACCGAGCAGTACTTC.

This clonotype has just a few counts. The genes are TRBV18 and TRBJ1-1; no definite D call. The V end lost 2 bases, the J end lost 2 bases, and 12 bases lay between the germline ends. This CDR3 is built from 15 residues. The germline CDR1 and CDR2 sequences are KGHSH and LQKENI. The CDR3 region has the DNA TGTGCCAGCTCACCATCCCAGGAAATCAACACTGAAGCTTTCTTT. Amino acids: CASSPSQEINTEAFF.

This clonotype came up a few times. The V gene is TRBV15, the J gene TRBJ2-1; D is unclear. Germline CDR1 and CDR2: LNHNV and YYDKDF (reference sequence). Trimming left V 0 bases short and J 6 bases short, with 9 bases between. The CDR3 is 14 residues long. The CDR3 coding sequence is TGTGCCACCAGCAGAGAGGCGCGCACCAATGAGCAGTTCTTC. Its protein is CATSREARTNEQFF.

Only a few counts were recorded for this clonotype. The rearrangement links TRBV29-1 to TRBJ2-1, with unresolved D. The V end was cut by 4 bases, the J end by 6 bases, with 13 bases between. Looked up from germline, CDR1 is SQVTM and CDR2 is ANQGSEA. This CDR3 region has 13 residues. CDR3 amino acids: CSVGRDSGNEQFF. The DNA of the CDR3 is TGCAGCGTTGGGCGTGACTCCGGCAATGAGCAGTTCTTC.

This clonotype occurred a few times. The V and J genes are TRBV20-1 and TRBJ2-3; 11 bases match TRBD2. The CDR3 has 15 residues. Germline V gene lookup returns CDR1 DFQATT and CDR2 SNEGSKA (reference sequence). After removal of 6 bases from V and 7 bases from J, the junction contained 12 bases not matched to a gene. The CDR3 here is CSAAYGLAGGYTQYF. For the CDR3, the DNA is TGCAGTGCCGCCTACGGGCTAGCGGGGGGTTATACGCAGTATTTT.

This clonotype came up a few times. CDR3 sequence reads: CAISDGGLPYNEQFF. CDR3 nucleotides: TGTGCCATCAGTGATGGGGGCCTTCCCTACAATGAGCAGTTCTTC. The chain couples TRBV10-3 to TRBJ2-1; tentative D call: TRBD1 (6 bases). The CDR3 covers 15 residues. The germline CDR1 and CDR2 sequences are ENHRY and SYGVKD. Between the trimmed V and J ends, which lost 3 bases and 2 bases, there was a span of 11 bases.

In this sample, this clonotype turned up a few times. This sequence joins TRBV19 and TRBJ2-3; no clear D. Germline V gene data show CDR1 as LNHDA and CDR2 as SQIVND (reference sequence). The V gene lost 6 bases and the J gene lost 5 bases, with 12 bases spanning the gap. This CDR3 is built from 13 residues. The CDR3 DNA reads TGTGCCAGTAGCGGTTCGAGAGGAGATACGCAGTATTTT. It specifies CASSGSRGDTQYF.

V and J are TRBV7-9 and TRBJ1-5; the match to TRBD1 covers 7 bases. CDR1 and CDR2 from the germline V gene are SEHNR and FQNEAQ (reference sequence). J gave up 7 bases and V 6 bases, and 9 bases lay outside the gene matches. CDR3 length: 14 residues. In DNA, the CDR3 is TGTGCCAGCAGTCTAACAGGGGTAGGGCAGCCCCAGCATTTT. Translated: CASSLTGVGQPQHF.

This clonotype appeared a few times. This rearrangement joins TRBV6-1 to TRBJ1-1; 7 nucleotides match TRBD1. This CDR3 has 14 residues. The V segment lost 7 bases and the J segment 0 bases; nucleotides outside the gene matches: 5. Germline loops: CDR1 MNHNS, CDR2 SASEGT. CDR3 sequence reads: CASKGQILNTEAFF. CDR3 nucleotides: TGTGCCAGCAAGGGACAGATCCTGAACACTGAAGCTTTCTTT.

V gene TRBV6-2 or TRBV6-3 combines with J gene TRBJ2-6; D may be TRBD2 (5 bases). There are 16 residues in the CDR3. Germline V CDR1 and CDR2: MNHEY, SVGEGT. The V end lost 6 bases, the J end lost 2 bases, and 14 bases lay between the germline ends. The CDR3 loop reads CASSYGPGTGANVLTF. CDR3 nucleotide sequence: TGTGCCAGCAGCTACGGGCCGGGAACTGGGGCCAACGTCCTGACTTTC.

This clonotype was observed a handful of times. This sequence joins TRBV14 and TRBJ2-7, with D possibly being TRBD1 (5 bases). V was pared by 1 base and J by 3 bases, with 13 bases between. The germline gives CDR1 SGHDN, CDR2 FVKESK. The CDR3 consists of 15 residues. CDR3 region: CASSQVQTAFYEQYF. The CDR3 DNA reads as TGTGCCAGCAGCCAAGTTCAGACAGCGTTCTACGAGCAGTACTTC.

This clonotype has ten or more counts. This rearrangement joins TRBV6-1 to TRBJ2-2; 10 bases align to TRBD2. The CDR3 spans 16 residues. J lost 4 bases, V lost 8 bases, and 10 bases had no gene match. Germline CDR1 reads MNHNS; CDR2 reads SASEGT. In DNA, the CDR3 is TGTGCCAGCCATAAAGCGGGGGGGCGTATCACCGGGGAGCTGTTTTTT. It translates to CASHKAGGRITGELFF.